The rows below give T cell receptor beta chains drawn from one sample of a study of shared clonotypes between healthy human individuals. Repertoires were generated with immunoSEQ multiplex PCR, while TCRdb's copy carries only in-frame clones and drops some. The sample records about a million clones, less than 85% being singletons. Sequenced sample: memory CD4+ T cells sorted from blood. These receptors were obtained from a man younger than 30 in good health. Each CDR3 is given with its conserved first and last residue. D genes are given only for firm matches. For some rows the clone size is stated as once, few or many, or as a class when expanded; others skip it.

J | V | size | D | DNA | CDR3
TRBJ1-2 | TRBV7-2 | - | - | TGTGCCAGCAGCCCAACGACAGCTAACTATGGCTACACCTTC | CASSPTTANYGYTF
TRBJ2-7 | TRBV6-1 | - | - | TGTGCCAGCAGTGGGGGTAGCGGCTACGAGCAGTACTTC | CASSGGSGYEQYF
TRBJ2-1 | TRBV6-5 | few | TRBD2 | TGTGCCAGCAGTTCGGCTAGCGGGGGGGCGAGTGAGCAGTTCTTC | CASSSASGGASEQFF
TRBJ2-2 | TRBV7-8 | - | - | TGTGCCAGCAGCTCCCCGATCAGACTGAACACCGGGGAGCTGTTTTTT | CASSSPIRLNTGELFF
TRBJ1-5 | TRBV27 | - | - | TGTGCCAGCAGTTTCAATCGGGGTCCCAATCAGCCCCAGCATTTT | CASSFNRGPNQPQHF
TRBJ2-7 | TRBV12-2 | many | - | TGTGCAAGTCGCGTACTAGCGGGGGGGCGTTTATCCTACGAGCAGTACTTC | CASRVLAGGRLSYEQYF
TRBJ1-1 | TRBV29-1 | few | TRBD1 | TGCAGCGTGGCGACAGGGAAGAACACTGAAGCTTTCTTT | CSVATGKNTEAFF
TRBJ2-1 | TRBV5-6 | - | TRBD1 | TGTGCCAGCAGCTTGTTCAACAGGGGGCCCTACAATGAGCAGTTCTTC | CASSLFNRGPYNEQFF
TRBJ2-7 | TRBV5-8 | - | TRBD1 | TGTGCCAGCAGCTTGCGACAGGGGGGCAACGAGCAGTACTTC | CASSLRQGGNEQYF
TRBJ2-4 | TRBV2 | few | - | TGTGCCAGCAGCACCGGGCCCCTGGGGAACATTCAGTACTTC | CASSTGPLGNIQYF
TRBJ2-1 | TRBV27 | - | - | TGTGCCAGCAGGGGAGGAAAGCAGACAGCCCAAAATGAGCAGTTCTTC | CASRGGKQTAQNEQFF
TRBJ2-3 | TRBV6-1 | - | - | TGTGCCAGCAGTGAAGCGCAAACGACTAGCACAGATACGCAGTATTTT | CASSEAQTTSTDTQYF
TRBJ2-3 | TRBV9 | - | TRBD2 | TGTGCCAGCAGCGGGAGCGCGGGAGGCCCAGATACGCAGTATTTT | CASSGSAGGPDTQYF
TRBJ2-3 | TRBV9 | - | - | TGTGCCAGCAGCGGGGGCCCCACAGATACGCAGTATTTT | CASSGGPTDTQYF
TRBJ2-7 | TRBV4-3 | - | - | TGCGCCAGCAGCAAGGGGGGAGATTTCTACGAGCAGTACTTC | CASSKGGDFYEQYF
TRBJ2-7 | TRBV7-2 | - | TRBD1 | TGTGCCAGCAGCTTAACACGCGGGGCGGGACAGGGCGACTACGAGCAGTACTTC | CASSLTRGAGQGDYEQYF
TRBJ1-5 | TRBV28 | few | TRBD1 | TGTGCCAGCAGTTTATCTTTTGGACAGGGGGGTCGAATTGGCAATCAGCCCCAGCATTTT | CASSLSFGQGGRIGNQPQHF
TRBJ2-1 | TRBV2 | - | TRBD2 | TGTGCCAGCATTCCGACTAGCGGGGGTTTCAATGAGCAGTTCTTC | CASIPTSGGFNEQFF
TRBJ1-1 | TRBV10-3 | - | - | TGTGCCATCAGAGGACGGGTCGGTACTGAAGCTTTCTTT | CAIRGRVGTEAFF
TRBJ2-5 | TRBV4-1 | few | TRBD2 | TGCGCCAGCAGCCAAGAAACTAGCGTAAAGACCCAGTACTTC | CASSQETSVKTQYF
TRBJ1-6 | TRBV10-3 | - | - | TGTGCCATCAGTGGGGGTGTAATTCATAATTCACCCCTCCACTTT | CAISGGVIHNSPLHF
TRBJ1-1 | TRBV6-6 | once | TRBD1 | TGTGCCAGCAGTACAGGGGGCAAAGGCGCTGAAGCTTTCTTT | CASSTGGKGAEAFF
TRBJ2-1 | TRBV6-1 | - | - | TGTGCCAGCAGTGTGATGGGTAATGGCTACAATGAGCAGTTCTTC | CASSVMGNGYNEQFF
TRBJ2-5 | TRBV10-3 | - | - | TGTGCCATCAGTGAGTCGGAGGGTCGCGAGACCCAGTACTTC | CAISESEGRETQYF
TRBJ1-5 | TRBV7-8 | few | - | TGTGCCAGCAGCCTCAGGGGTCAGCCCCAGCATTTT | CASSLRGQPQHF
TRBJ2-7 | TRBV13 | - | TRBD1 | TGTGCCAGCAGCGGGGGACAGGGGCGCGAGCAGTACTTC | CASSGGQGREQYF
TRBJ2-5 | TRBV2 | - | TRBD2 | TGTGCCAGCAGTACCCTTGTAGCGGGGCCGGAGACCCAGTACTTC | CASSTLVAGPETQYF
TRBJ2-7 | TRBV18 | - | - | TGTGCCAGCTCACCACCGGGTCGGGGCCACGAGCAGTACTTC | CASSPPGRGHEQYF
TRBJ2-3 | TRBV4-3 | - | TRBD2 | TGCGCCAGCAGCCAAGACTCGACTAGCGGCACAGATACGCAGTATTTT | CASSQDSTSGTDTQYF
TRBJ2-7 | TRBV6-1 | - | TRBD2 | TGTGCCAGCAGGGGTAGCGGGGGAACCTACGAGCAGTACTTC | CASRGSGGTYEQYF
TRBJ1-4 | TRBV9 | - | - | TGTGCCAGCAGCATGTCGGGAAGGGATGAAAAACTGTTTTTT | CASSMSGRDEKLFF
TRBJ2-2 | TRBV5-1 | - | - | TGCGCCAGCAGACAGGACGGACACACCGGGGAGCTGTTTTTT | CASRQDGHTGELFF
TRBJ2-3 | TRBV19 | - | - | TGTGCCAGTAGTATAGAGACAGATACGCAGTATTTT | CASSIETDTQYF
TRBJ1-1 | TRBV15 | few | TRBD1 | TGTGCCACCAGCAGAGATCCAGGGGGCACTGAAGCTTTCTTT | CATSRDPGGTEAFF
TRBJ1-4 | TRBV19 | - | TRBD1 | TGTGCCAGTAGTAAGACAGGGGATCAGTATGAAAAACTGTTTTTT | CASSKTGDQYEKLFF
TRBJ1-1 | TRBV29-1 | - | - | TGCAGCGTTGTTGTGACAGCGAACACTGAAGCTTTCTTT | CSVVVTANTEAFF
TRBJ1-4 | TRBV4-2 | - | - | TGTGCCAGCAGCCAAGCAGCAGGGATAGCCGACGAAAAACTGTTTTTT | CASSQAAGIADEKLFF